The T cell receptor (beta chain) described here comes from a study of T cell responses to AZD1222 COVID-19 vaccine. V lost 5 bases and J lost 1; bases outside the gene matches: 5. The CDR3 totals 14 residues. Germline values: CDR1 SGHRS, CDR2 YFSETQ. Libraries were prepared by immunoSEQ multiplex PCR; TCRdb keeps only in-frame clonotypes and omits some of them. The sample records fewer than 150,000 clones, about 92% being singletons. The source material was peripheral blood, sampled on day 0 of AZD1222 vaccination. The sequence came from an adult in good health. The rearrangement links TRBV5-1 to TRBJ2-7; TRBD1 matches at 8 bases. Here the CDR3 DNA reads TGCGCCAGCAGTCTTGACAGGGGTTCCTACGAGCAGTACTTC. It encodes CASSLDRGSYEQYF.